What follows are 9 T cell receptor beta chains derived from one specimen sequenced in a study of cytomegalovirus exposure and HLA in healthy donors (dated by TCRdb to the late 2010s). Libraries were constructed by the immunoSEQ multiplex PCR assay. For the multiplex PCR, a mixture combining 60 forward primers for TCR Vbeta segments and 13 reverse primers for TCR Jbeta segments was used. Here the immuneACCESS table is served through TCRdb, limited to in-frame sequences with V and J called. Missing clones are a known gap in these copies; in checked studies unresolved V genes cover under half, and the rest lacks a known reason. The sample table shows about 230,000 clones, and more than 75% are seen once. Of the sample, about 1.2% falls within the top ten clones. The sequenced sample consisted of PBMCs. The receptors stem from a human donor in good health.

The V call is TRBV19, the J call TRBJ2-7; 7 bases line up with TRBD1. Losses at the gene ends were 5 bases for V and 9 bases for J; bases not matched to a gene: 16. The V gene's germline CDR1 is LNHDA and CDR2 SQIVND (reference sequence). The CDR3 length is 15 residues. The CDR3 reads CASSVTGTVQRPQYF. CDR3 nucleotide sequence: TGTGCCAGTAGTGTAACCGGGACAGTTCAACGGCCGCAGTACTTC.

The V gene is TRBV15, the J gene TRBJ2-1, with D perhaps TRBD1 (5 bases). V was clipped by 4 bases and J by 5 bases, with 12 bases between them. The CDR3 is made up of 14 amino acids. Germline V gene lookup returns CDR1 LNHNV and CDR2 YYDKDF (reference sequence). The CDR3 DNA reads as TGTGCCACCAGCACCGAGCAGGGTCACAATGAGCAGTTCTTC. It yields the protein CATSTEQGHNEQFF.

This sequence joins TRBV5-1 and TRBJ2-2; D is undetermined. The CDR3 length is 15 residues. V lost 1 base, J lost 1 base, and 8 bases lay in between. The germline CDR1 and CDR2 sequences are SGHRS and YFSETQ. The CDR3 DNA follows: TGCGCCAGCAGCTTGATAGCTCAGAACACCGGGGAGCTGTTTTTT. Its protein is CASSLIAQNTGELFF.

The genes are TRBV7-3 and TRBJ1-1; D is ambiguous. Trimming took off 0 bases at V and 0 bases at J, with 8 bases between the two ends. Germline V CDR1 and CDR2: SGHTA, FQGTGA. This CDR3 has 15 residues. CDR3 sequence (DNA): TGTGCCAGCAGCTTAACGGGTGGGCTGAACACTGAAGCTTTCTTT. It codes for CASSLTGGLNTEAFF.

The genes are TRBV7-6 and TRBJ1-4; 7 bases agree with TRBD1. From germline, CDR1 is SGHVS and CDR2 FNYEAQ. This CDR3 spans 14 amino acids. With V trimmed by 1 base and J by 4 bases, 0 bases remained unmatched. The chain's CDR3 is CASSLGQGNEKLFF. In nucleotides, the CDR3 is TGTGCCAGCAGCTTAGGACAGGGTAATGAAAAACTGTTTTTT.

J is TRBJ2-7 and V is TRBV27, with TRBD1 matching over 8 bases. Germline-derived CDR1 and CDR2 are MNHEY and SMNVEV (reference sequence). The V gene end was trimmed by 4 bases and the J gene end by 3 bases; junction bases not matched to a gene: 5. The CDR3 extends over 14 amino acids. CDR3 bases: TGTGCCAGCAGTTCCCCTGACAGGGGCTACGAGCAGTACTTC. Encoded protein: CASSSPDRGYEQYF.

This chain connects TRBV7-9 to TRBJ1-1; D remains ambiguous. Germline CDR1 and CDR2: SEHNR and FQNEAQ (reference sequence). V shed 8 bases and J shed 7 bases, with 17 bases lying between them. The CDR3 runs to 13 residues. CDR3 bases: TGTGCCAGCCAAGAGGTCCACTCGGGTGAAGCTTTCTTT. Protein sequence: CASQEVHSGEAFF.

This clone occurred a few times. This chain connects TRBV9 to TRBJ1-5; D remains ambiguous. Germline values: CDR1 SGDLS, CDR2 YYNGEE. The V end lost 3 bases, the J end lost 0 bases, and 10 bases lay between the germline ends. The CDR3 has 15 amino acids. The CDR3 region is CASSETGHSNQPQHF. DNA for the CDR3: TGTGCCAGCAGCGAAACGGGTCATAGCAATCAGCCCCAGCATTTT.

The J gene is TRBJ2-5, the V gene TRBV7-2; D uncertain. Germline CDR1 SGHTA, CDR2 FQGNSA. Trimming left V 3 bases short and J 5 bases short, with 13 bases between. The CDR3 loop spans 14 amino acids. DNA of the CDR3: TGTGCCAGCAGCTTTTCTCGTTTTCGGGAGACCCAGTACTTC. Translation: CASSFSRFRETQYF.